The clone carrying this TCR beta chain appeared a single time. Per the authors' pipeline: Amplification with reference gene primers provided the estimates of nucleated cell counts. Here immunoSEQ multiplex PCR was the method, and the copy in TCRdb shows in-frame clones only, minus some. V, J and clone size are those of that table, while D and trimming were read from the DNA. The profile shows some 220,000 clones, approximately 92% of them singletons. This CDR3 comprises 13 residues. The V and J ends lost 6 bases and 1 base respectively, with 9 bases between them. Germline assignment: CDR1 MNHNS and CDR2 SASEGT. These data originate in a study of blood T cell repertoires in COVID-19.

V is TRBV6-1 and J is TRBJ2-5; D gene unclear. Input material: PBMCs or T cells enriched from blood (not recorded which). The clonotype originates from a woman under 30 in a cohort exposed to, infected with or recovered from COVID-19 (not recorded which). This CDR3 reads CASSPAVQETQYF. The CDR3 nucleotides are TGTGCCAGCAGCCCCGCAGTCCAAGAGACCCAGTACTTC.